The sequence of this T cell receptor beta chain was determined in a study of blood T cell repertoires in COVID-19. Across the study: In each case, the material was cDNA or gDNA derived from T cells, B-cell-depleted T cells, or PBMCs.

V was pared by 1 base and J by 7 bases, with 17 bases between. There are 16 residues in the CDR3. CDR1 is MNHNS, CDR2 SASEGT, per germline. Authors' methods: Counts of nucleated cells, estimated from reference gene primer amplification, were obtained. Repertoires were generated with immunoSEQ multiplex PCR, while TCRdb's copy carries only in-frame clones and drops some. D and trimming were read from the DNA, whereas the V and J calls and clone size are those reported in that table. The repertoire holds roughly 80,000 clones, with under 95% as singletons. The rearrangement links TRBV6-1 to TRBJ2-1; D may be TRBD1 (5 bases). The sample consisted of peripheral blood. The TCR sequence derives from a woman of 80 years or more with active or convalescent COVID-19. CDR3 sequence (DNA): TGTGCCAGCAGTGAAGAAGGCAGGGCCCCTTTAAATGAGCAGTTCTTC. Protein: CASSEEGRAPLNEQFF.